The rows below give T cell receptor beta chains drawn from one sample of a study of cytomegalovirus exposure and HLA in healthy donors. Sequencing was performed with immunoSEQ multiplex PCR; in TCRdb, only in-frame clones are kept and a portion is missing. The table shows 99,000 or so clones, with 78% occurring only once. Sample: PBMCs. The receptor source for this set is a male donor in good health and CMV-seronegative. The CDR3 runs from the conserved cysteine through the conserved F or W. A D gene is named only where the DNA matches it firmly. Only some rows state a clone size, as once, few, many or a class for expanded clones.

d_gene	abundance	v_gene	j_gene	len	CDR3aa	CDR3nt
TRBD2	-	TRBV10-2	TRBJ2-1	17	CASSEWRGTSEDNEQFF	TGCGCCAGCAGTGAGTGGCGAGGGACTAGCGAAGACAATGAGCAGTTCTTC
TRBD1	-	TRBV5-1	TRBJ1-2	13	CASSSTGNYGYTF	TGCGCCAGCAGCTCGACAGGGAACTATGGCTACACCTTC
-	-	TRBV7-3	TRBJ2-2	14	CASSLGGASRELFF	TGTGCCAGCAGCTTAGGGGGGGCTAGCCGGGAGCTGTTTTTT
TRBD1	-	TRBV13	TRBJ1-1	16	CASSLGLGQGVGEAFF	TGTGCCAGCAGCTTAGGATTGGGTCAGGGGGTAGGTGAAGCTTTCTTT
TRBD2	few	TRBV5-1	TRBJ2-3	15	CASSPVAGEADTQYF	TGCGCCAGCAGCCCCGTAGCGGGAGAGGCAGATACGCAGTATTTT
-	-	TRBV28	TRBJ1-5	14	CAIQPTALNQPQHF	TGTGCCATCCAACCGACAGCCCTCAATCAGCCCCAGCATTTT
TRBD2	once	TRBV5-1	TRBJ2-2	17	CASSLGTSGSSAGELFF	TGCGCCAGCAGCTTGGGTACTAGCGGGAGTTCGGCCGGGGAGCTGTTTTTT
-	-	TRBV15	TRBJ1-5	14	CATSRFAGDQPQHF	TGTGCCACCAGCAGATTTGCCGGGGATCAGCCCCAGCATTTT
TRBD1	few	TRBV6-1	TRBJ2-7	13	CASNRGDTYEQYF	TGTGCCAGCAACAGGGGGGATACCTACGAGCAGTACTTC
TRBD2	-	TRBV19	TRBJ2-7	15	CASSISSGRAVEQYF	TGTGCCAGTAGTATCTCGAGCGGGAGGGCCGTAGAGCAGTACTTC
-	-	TRBV19	TRBJ2-7	12	CASAGRSVEQYF	TGTGCTTCGGCAGGCAGGTCGGTGGAGCAGTACTTC